The rows below give T cell receptor beta chains drawn from one sample of a study of blood T cell repertoires in COVID-19. Measured with immunoSEQ multiplex PCR; TCRdb has only the in-frame clones, and not every one. The sample shows about 270,000 clones, 80% to 95% of them seen only once. The sample consisted of PBMCs or T cells enriched from blood (not recorded which). The receptor source for this set is a man aged 35 to 55 who had been exposed to COVID-19. CDR3s include the opening cysteine and the closing phenylalanine or tryptophan. The order of the fields is clone size, V gene, D gene, J gene, CDR3 DNA, CDR3 protein. The D gene is left open where the match is weak. Rows may omit the clone size; those that give it use once, few, many or a size class.

once,TRBV9,TRBD1,TRBJ2-7,TGTGCCAGCAGCGCCGGGACAGGGGGCTACGAGCAGTACTTC,CASSAGTGGYEQYF
NA,TRBV9,NA,TRBJ2-1,TGTGCCAGCAGCGTAGACCCAGGTAAAACAGGGTCCTACAATGAGCAGTTCTTC,CASSVDPGKTGSYNEQFF
NA,TRBV19,NA,TRBJ1-2,TGTGCCAGTAGTATCCCCCAGGGCGGTACTAACTATGGCTACACCTTC,CASSIPQGGTNYGYTF
NA,TRBV5-4,TRBD1,TRBJ2-3,TGTGCCAGCAGCCTGGGAGGGACAGGGGGACGCACAGATACGCAGTATTTT,CASSLGGTGGRTDTQYF
NA,TRBV19,NA,TRBJ1-1,TGTGCCAGTAGTATGAGGAACACTGAAGCTTTCTTT,CASSMRNTEAFF
NA,TRBV30,TRBD2,TRBJ2-1,TGTGCCTGGAGCCGAATAGCGGGAAGCAATGAGCAGTTCTTC,CAWSRIAGSNEQFF
NA,TRBV4-3,TRBD1,TRBJ2-7,TGCGCCAGCAGCCAAGTGGGGACAGGGACCCACGAGCAGTACTTC,CASSQVGTGTHEQYF
few,TRBV19,TRBD2,TRBJ2-3,TGTGCCAGTAGTATTCATGGGACTAGGGGACCCTTTGCGCAGTATTTT,CASSIHGTRGPFAQYF
NA,TRBV29-1,NA,TRBJ1-1,TGCAGCGTTGGTGTCAGTTGGAACACTGAAGCTTTCTTT,CSVGVSWNTEAFF
NA,TRBV5-1,TRBD1,TRBJ2-7,TGCGCCAGCAGGGAAGACAGGGACTACGAGCAGTACTTC,CASREDRDYEQYF
once,TRBV4-2,TRBD2,TRBJ2-7,TGTGCCAGCAGCCAAGACAGTAGCGGGAGGGCCTACGAGCAGTACTTC,CASSQDSSGRAYEQYF
NA,TRBV9,NA,TRBJ2-1,TGTGCCAGCAGCGTTGACAGCAATTCCTACAATGAGCAGTTCTTC,CASSVDSNSYNEQFF
NA,TRBV7-9,NA,TRBJ2-3,TGTGCCAGCAGCTTAGCCGGTGCAGATACGCAGTATTTT,CASSLAGADTQYF
NA,TRBV30,NA,TRBJ2-4,TGTGCCTGGAGTGTACGTCTTACGGGAAACATTCAGTACTTC,CAWSVRLTGNIQYF
few,TRBV28,NA,TRBJ1-2,TGTGCCAGCAGTTTAGGCCACAGGGATGGCTACACCTTC,CASSLGHRDGYTF
NA,TRBV19,NA,TRBJ2-5,TGTGCCAGTCGGAGGACAGGGGGAGCGGGAGGACCTTTTGAGACCCAGTACTTC,CASRRTGGAGGPFETQYF
NA,TRBV30,NA,TRBJ2-7,TGTGCCTGGAGTGTACTAGTGTACGAGCAGTACTTC,CAWSVLVYEQYF
NA,TRBV4-2,NA,TRBJ2-2,TGTGCCAGCAGCCAACCTTCTCTCCTTATTGGGGAGCTGTTTTTT,CASSQPSLLIGELFF
NA,TRBV12-5,TRBD1,TRBJ1-6,TGTGCTAGTGGTTTGGTAGTCTCGGACAGGGTGAATTCACCCCTCCACTTT,CASGLVVSDRVNSPLHF
NA,TRBV9,NA,TRBJ2-2,TGTGCCAGCAGCGTCGACAGACACAAAACGAACACCGGGGAGCTGTTTTTT,CASSVDRHKTNTGELFF
NA,TRBV5-6,NA,TRBJ2-7,TGTGCCAGCAGCGCCCAAGACTCCGAGCAGTACTTC,CASSAQDSEQYF
once,TRBV5-1,NA,TRBJ1-1,TGCGCCAGCAGCTTCGGGGGGGTGAACACTGAAGCTTTCTTT,CASSFGGVNTEAFF
NA,TRBV29-1,TRBD2,TRBJ2-3,TGCAGCGTTGAGTTAGCGGGGCCCGACACAGATACGCAGTATTTT,CSVELAGPDTDTQYF
NA,TRBV10-2,TRBD2,TRBJ2-3,TGCGCCAGCAGTGAGGATGGGCTAGCGGGCCCCCTCCGTCAAGATACGCAGTATTTT,CASSEDGLAGPLRQDTQYF
NA,TRBV25-1,NA,TRBJ2-1,TGTGCCAGCAGTGAAGGTGTGAGCTCCTACAATGAGCAGTTCTTC,CASSEGVSSYNEQFF
NA,TRBV4-1,NA,TRBJ2-1,TGCGCCAGCAGCCTAGACACCTACAATGAGCAGTTCTTC,CASSLDTYNEQFF
NA,TRBV11-2,NA,TRBJ1-6,TGTGCCAGCAGCTTAGACGACAACCCGACCGATTCACCCCTCCACTTT,CASSLDDNPTDSPLHF
NA,TRBV24-1,NA,TRBJ1-2,TGTGCCCGAAGGGGTGAGACTGACTCTTTAAAGGGTGGCTACACCTTC,CARRGETDSLKGGYTF
once,TRBV25-1,TRBD2,TRBJ2-4,TGTGCCAGCAGCCCCCAGCTAGCGGGAGTAGACATTCAGTACTTC,CASSPQLAGVDIQYF
NA,TRBV29-1,TRBD1,TRBJ1-1,TGCAGCGTGGACAGGGGGAGTAGGTACACTGAAGCTTTCTTT,CSVDRGSRYTEAFF
NA,TRBV12-3/TRBV12-4,NA,TRBJ2-1,TGTGCCTCCTCGAAGGGGACATACAATGAGCAGTTCTTC,CASSKGTYNEQFF
NA,TRBV6-1,NA,TRBJ1-2,TGTGCCAGCAGTGAAAACAGGGTTGATTTGGGCTATGGCTACACCTTC,CASSENRVDLGYGYTF
NA,TRBV6-5,TRBD2,TRBJ2-7,TGTGCCAGCAGTTACGCGGCTAGCGGCACCTACGAGCAGTACTTC,CASSYAASGTYEQYF
NA,TRBV4-1,NA,TRBJ1-5,TGCGCCAGCAGTCAGGGTTTTGGCAATCAGCCCCAGCATTTT,CASSQGFGNQPQHF
NA,TRBV7-3,NA,TRBJ2-7,TGTGCCAGCAGCTTAAGTGGCGACAGCTCCTACGAGCAGTACTTC,CASSLSGDSSYEQYF
NA,TRBV6-6,NA,TRBJ2-5,TGTGCCAGCAGCATTGGGGGGGCTCGGGAGACCCAGTACTTC,CASSIGGARETQYF
NA,TRBV2,TRBD1,TRBJ1-4,TGTGCCAGCAGCAACGACAGGGGGCCATGGGATGAAAAACTGTTTTTT,CASSNDRGPWDEKLFF
NA,TRBV5-6,NA,TRBJ2-7,TGTGCCAGCAGCCAAACAACTCACTTGGACACTAACCCCTACGAGCAGTACTTC,CASSQTTHLDTNPYEQYF
NA,TRBV27,NA,TRBJ2-1,TGTGCCAGCAGTCTCCCGACTAGGTACAATGAGCAGTTCTTC,CASSLPTRYNEQFF
NA,TRBV5-1,TRBD2,TRBJ2-3,TGCGCCAGCAGCTTGAACCTAGCGGGAGGAGATACGCAGTATTTT,CASSLNLAGGDTQYF
NA,TRBV6-5,TRBD2,TRBJ2-5,TGTGCCGGCTCGGGAGGGCCGGGTCAAGAGACCCAGTACTTC,CAGSGGPGQETQYF
once,TRBV5-5,NA,TRBJ2-7,TGTGCCAGCAGCTTGTCACAGGCGGATACCCACTCCTACGAGCAGTACTTC,CASSLSQADTHSYEQYF
NA,TRBV7-8,TRBD2,TRBJ2-1,TGTGCCAGCAGCTTAGCAGGACTAGCGGGACTCGGACAGGAGCAGTTCTTC,CASSLAGLAGLGQEQFF
NA,TRBV5-3,NA,TRBJ2-5,TGTGCCAGAAGCTTGGTAGAGGAGACCCAGTACTTC,CARSLVEETQYF
once,TRBV30,NA,TRBJ1-1,TGTGCCTGGATTCTAAACACTGAAGCTTTCTTT,CAWILNTEAFF
NA,TRBV19,TRBD2,TRBJ2-1,TGTGCCAGTAGGGGGACTAGCGGGATAGGTGAGCAGTTCTTC,CASRGTSGIGEQFF
NA,TRBV5-1,TRBD1,TRBJ1-3,TGCGCCAGCAGCCGGGACAGGCTAATTGGAAACACCATATATTTT,CASSRDRLIGNTIYF
NA,TRBV24-1,NA,TRBJ2-7,TGTGCCACCAGTAGGGGCAGGGGCTACGAGCAGTACTTC,CATSRGRGYEQYF
NA,TRBV7-6,TRBD2,TRBJ2-7,TGTGCCAGCAGCCGGACTAGCGGGGACGAGCAGTACTTC,CASSRTSGDEQYF